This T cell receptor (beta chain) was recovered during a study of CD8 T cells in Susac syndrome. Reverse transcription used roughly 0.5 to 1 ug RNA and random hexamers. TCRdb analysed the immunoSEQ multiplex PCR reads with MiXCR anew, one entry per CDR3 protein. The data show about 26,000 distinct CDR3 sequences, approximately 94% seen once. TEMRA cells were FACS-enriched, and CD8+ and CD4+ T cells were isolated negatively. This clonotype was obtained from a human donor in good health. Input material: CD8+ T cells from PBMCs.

CDR3 in amino acids: CASSQAQGRMDEQYF. The CDR3 coding sequence is TGCGCCAGCAGCCAGGCGCAGGGAAGGATGGACGAGCAGTACTTC. This rearrangement joins TRBV4-1 to TRBJ2-7; D perhaps matches TRBD1 (5 bases). V was clipped by 3 bases and J by 5 bases, with 17 bases between them. There are 15 residues in the CDR3. CDR1 and CDR2 from the germline V gene are MGHRA and YSYEKL.